The rows below give T cell receptor beta chains drawn from one sample of a study of T and B cells in COVID-19 patients. Via MiXCR, TCRdb re-called the multiplex PCR reads, giving one row per CDR3 protein. The sample lists roughly 5,400 distinct CDR3 sequences, less than 35% occurring once. The sequencing input was blood. All receptors derive from a human donor with active COVID-19. Both conserved end residues are part of each CDR3. Part of the rows lack a size; the others show once, few, many or a class for expanded clones.

j_call,cdr3_length,clone_size,v_call,cdr3_aa
TRBJ2-7,13,medium-sized,TRBV6-2/TRBV6-3,CASSLSSGLEQYF
TRBJ2-6,16,many,TRBV7-2,CASSLQARSGANVLTF
TRBJ2-3,15,few,TRBV19,CASRRTSGREDTQYF
TRBJ2-2,15,.,TRBV28,CASSLTGANTGELFF
TRBJ2-7,13,.,TRBV6-6,CASSSAGIYEQYF
TRBJ2-3,17,medium-sized,TRBV5-5,CASSLRTSGRRTDTQYF
TRBJ2-2,13,few,TRBV10-1,CASSVQSTGELFF
TRBJ2-7,12,many,TRBV7-9,CASSTPSGRQYF
TRBJ2-7,13,.,TRBV11-2,CASSFGGREEQYF
TRBJ1-1,13,many,TRBV30,CAWRVQMNTEAFF
TRBJ2-7,16,many,TRBV6-2/TRBV6-3,CASSYPRRIPTYEQYF
TRBJ2-1,18,.,TRBV7-2,CASSLRGFVGSSYNEQFF
TRBJ1-5,14,many,TRBV30,CACEDSYSNQPQHF
TRBJ2-7,15,.,TRBV20-1,CSARNLAGSAYEQYF
TRBJ2-2,14,medium-sized,TRBV6-5,CASSRGPNTGELFF
TRBJ2-1,15,medium-sized,TRBV7-6,CASSLVAGSPNEQFF
TRBJ2-2,16,medium-sized,TRBV30,CAWCTSGSLNTGELFF
TRBJ2-4,14,.,TRBV2,CASSVSGARNIQYF
TRBJ2-7,13,few,TRBV21-1,CASSSTSGYEQYF
TRBJ2-2,14,medium-sized,TRBV24-1,CATSPRHNTGELFF
TRBJ2-5,17,.,TRBV6-2/TRBV6-3,CASSEGQGHLLQETQYF
TRBJ2-6,14,.,TRBV5-5,CASSLGVGANVLTF
TRBJ2-1,16,few,TRBV11-3,CASSLVVLAGANEQFF